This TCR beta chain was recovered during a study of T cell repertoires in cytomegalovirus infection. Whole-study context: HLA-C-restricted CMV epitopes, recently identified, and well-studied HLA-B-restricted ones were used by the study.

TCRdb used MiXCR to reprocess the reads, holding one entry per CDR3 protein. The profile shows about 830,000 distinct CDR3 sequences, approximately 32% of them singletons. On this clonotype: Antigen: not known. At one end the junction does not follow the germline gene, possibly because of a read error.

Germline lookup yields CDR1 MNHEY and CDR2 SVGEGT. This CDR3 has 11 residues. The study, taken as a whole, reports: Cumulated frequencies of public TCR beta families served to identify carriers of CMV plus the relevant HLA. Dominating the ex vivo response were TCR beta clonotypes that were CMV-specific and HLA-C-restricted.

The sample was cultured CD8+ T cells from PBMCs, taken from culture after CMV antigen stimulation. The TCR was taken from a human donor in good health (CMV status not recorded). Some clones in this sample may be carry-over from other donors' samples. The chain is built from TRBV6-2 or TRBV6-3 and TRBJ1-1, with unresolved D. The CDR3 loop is CTSSEGTEAFF. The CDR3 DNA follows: TGTACCAGCAGTGAAGGCACTGAAGCTTTCTTT.